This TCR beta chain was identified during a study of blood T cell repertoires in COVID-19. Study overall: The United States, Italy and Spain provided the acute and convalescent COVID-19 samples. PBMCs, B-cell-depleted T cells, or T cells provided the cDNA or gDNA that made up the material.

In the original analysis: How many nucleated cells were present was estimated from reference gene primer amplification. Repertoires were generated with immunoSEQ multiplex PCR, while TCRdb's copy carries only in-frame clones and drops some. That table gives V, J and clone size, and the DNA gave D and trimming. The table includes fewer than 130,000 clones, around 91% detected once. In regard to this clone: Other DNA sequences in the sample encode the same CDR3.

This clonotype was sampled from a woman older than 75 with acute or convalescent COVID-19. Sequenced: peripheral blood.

The CDR3 coding sequence is TGCGCCAGCAGCTTGGGTCAGATGAACACTGAAGCTTTCTTT. This codes for CASSLGQMNTEAFF. The V call is TRBV5-1, the J call TRBJ1-1; no clear D gene. Germline assignment: CDR1 SGHRS and CDR2 YFSETQ. This CDR3 contains 14 residues. V dropped 0 bases and J dropped 0 bases, with 6 bases sitting between them.